This T cell receptor beta chain was captured by sequencing in a study of shared clonotypes between healthy human individuals. None of the donors, who were healthy HIV-negative adults, had recently had acute infections or vaccinations. This table comes from immunoSEQ multiplex PCR, and its TCRdb copy is limited to in-frame clones, with some not included. The table shows around 2.5 million clones, with 93% occurring only once. Trimming stripped 1 base from V and 6 bases from J, with 13 bases between. The germline V gene encodes CDR1 MNHEY and CDR2 SMNVEV (reference sequence). The length of the CDR3 is 15 residues.

Source material: naive CD4+ T cells from PBMCs. The subset: CD45RA+ positively selected. This sequence was found in a man between 18 and 35 years old in good health. Some clones in this sample may be carry-over from other donors' samples. The V call is TRBV27, the J call TRBJ1-5; D might be TRBD1 (6 bases). CDR3 loop: CASSLLGALGQPQHF. The CDR3 bases are TGTGCCAGCAGTTTATTGGGGGCCTTAGGTCAGCCCCAGCATTTT.